A selection of T cell receptor beta chains follows, all from one sample in a study of identical twins. A single record per CDR3 protein comes from TCRdb applying MiXCR to the 5' RACE reads. The sample holds under 1 million distinct CDR3 sequences, approximately 13% seen once. The same sample was also used in a study of yellow fever vaccine responses in identical twins.

The sequenced material came from PBMCs. These TCRs come from a woman under 30 in good health. The CDR3 runs from the conserved cysteine through the conserved F or W.

v_gene	j_gene	len	CDR3aa
TRBV4-1	TRBJ1-2	15	CASSRLVGTDYGYTF
TRBV5-1	TRBJ2-2	16	CASNSRGTEGTGELFF
TRBV2	TRBJ2-1	17	CASRGPSGGLPGNEQFF
TRBV12-5	TRBJ2-1	14	CASGPADTLNEQFF
TRBV5-5	TRBJ2-1	16	CASSDSLRGSYNEQFF
TRBV28	TRBJ2-5	16	CASSLFGDPWGETQYF
TRBV28	TRBJ2-2	13	CASGTGGTGELFF
TRBV12-3/TRBV12-4	TRBJ1-4	15	CASSLGDATNEKLFF
TRBV4-2	TRBJ2-5	16	CASSQARRGSDGTQYF
TRBV5-6	TRBJ2-7	17	CASRSRRSDSPDYEQYF
TRBV12-3/TRBV12-4	TRBJ1-1	13	CASSPGQYTEAFF
TRBV12-3/TRBV12-4	TRBJ1-6	15	CASSLSQPYNSPLHF
TRBV3-1	TRBJ2-5	18	CASSQGLGLGVSLETQYF
TRBV4-2	TRBJ2-7	18	CASSLRLAGVGGVHEQYF
TRBV5-1	TRBJ2-7	14	CASSFGQGAEEQYF
TRBV19	TRBJ1-1	14	CASSMGNMNTEAFF
TRBV10-3	TRBJ2-2	16	CAISESNRGITGELFF
TRBV7-2	TRBJ2-1	15	CASSEVSLSYNEQFF
TRBV7-9	TRBJ2-6	17	CASSLNGGLSGANVLTF
TRBV20-1	TRBJ1-3	16	CSARGRNLSSGNTIYF